The present TCR beta chain was sequenced within a study of T cells expressing NK-cell markers. Germline loops: CDR1 MNHNS, CDR2 SASEGT. There are 14 residues in the CDR3. TCRdb reanalyzed the 5' RACE reads and collapses them to one entry per CDR3 protein, without DNA. The sample has 500,000 to 600,000 distinct CDR3 sequences. The sequencing sample was made of blood T cells: a sorted CD56 or NKG2C T cell subset, CD4+ or CD8+ T cells, or bulk PBMC T cells (not recorded which). The genes are TRBV6-1 and TRBJ1-3; the D call from TCRdb, TRBD1, cannot be confirmed without DNA. This TCR was sampled from a man between 18 and 35 years old in good health. CDR3 sequence reads: CAGGGTGVGNTIYF.